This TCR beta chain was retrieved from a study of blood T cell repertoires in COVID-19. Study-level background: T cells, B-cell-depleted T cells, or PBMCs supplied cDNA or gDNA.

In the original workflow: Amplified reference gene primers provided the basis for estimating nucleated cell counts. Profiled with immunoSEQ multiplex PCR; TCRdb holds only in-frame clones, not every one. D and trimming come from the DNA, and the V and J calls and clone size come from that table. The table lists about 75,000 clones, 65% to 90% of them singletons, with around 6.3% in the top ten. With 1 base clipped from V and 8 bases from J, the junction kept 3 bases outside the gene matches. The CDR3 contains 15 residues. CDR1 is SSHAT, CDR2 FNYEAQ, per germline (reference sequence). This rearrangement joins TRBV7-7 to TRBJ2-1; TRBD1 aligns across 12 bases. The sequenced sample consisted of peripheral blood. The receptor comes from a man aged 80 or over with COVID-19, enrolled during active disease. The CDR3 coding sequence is TGTGCCAGCAGCTTAGGGGGGACAGGGGGCGATGAGCAGTTCTTC. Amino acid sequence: CASSLGGTGGDEQFF.